This is a list of T cell receptor beta chains from one sample in a study of T cell changes during pregnancy in multiple sclerosis. TCRdb's table, derived via immunoSEQ multiplex PCR, lists solely in-frame clones and lacks some. The sample has about 53,000 clones; around 90% are singletons. The sample in question was CD4+ T cells from peripheral blood mononuclear cells, obtained in the third trimester of pregnancy. All receptors derive from a female donor with multiple sclerosis, enrolled in a pregnancy study. The CDR3 runs from the conserved cysteine through the conserved F or W. Each record gives: clone size, CDR3 length, D gene, V gene, J gene, CDR3 protein, CDR3 DNA. The D gene is left open where the match is weak. The size of a clone is reported for some rows only, either as once, few or many, or as a class for expanded clones.

size: NA; length: 11; D: NA; V: TRBV7-3; J: TRBJ2-1; CDR3: CASSLGGEQFF; DNA: TGTGCCAGCAGCCTAGGGGGTGAGCAGTTCTTC
size: few; length: 12; D: NA; V: TRBV5-6; J: TRBJ2-2; CDR3: CASSIVDGELFF; DNA: TGTGCCAGCAGCATCGTAGACGGGGAGCTGTTTTTT
size: once; length: 14; D: TRBD1; V: TRBV6-5; J: TRBJ1-3; CDR3: CASRPTGISNTIYF; DNA: TGTGCCAGCAGACCGACAGGGATTTCAAACACCATATATTTT
size: NA; length: 15; D: NA; V: TRBV6-5; J: TRBJ2-3; CDR3: CASSSGPTSTDTQYF; DNA: TGTGCCAGCAGTTCAGGGCCTACTAGCACAGATACGCAGTATTTT
size: NA; length: 15; D: TRBD1; V: TRBV5-4; J: TRBJ1-2; CDR3: CASSLSEGAYYGYTF; DNA: TGTGCCAGCAGCTTGTCCGAGGGGGCGTACTATGGCTACACCTTC
size: NA; length: 13; D: NA; V: TRBV7-3; J: TRBJ1-5; CDR3: CASSLQGNQPQHF; DNA: TGTGCCAGCAGCTTACAGGGCAATCAGCCCCAGCATTTT
size: NA; length: 14; D: NA; V: TRBV6-1; J: TRBJ1-5; CDR3: CASSEDVTRQPQHF; DNA: TGTGCCAGCAGTGAAGATGTAACTCGGCAGCCCCAGCATTTT
size: NA; length: 16; D: NA; V: TRBV5-1; J: TRBJ2-1; CDR3: CASSLNRVFPYNEQFF; DNA: TGCGCCAGCAGCTTGAACAGGGTTTTCCCCTACAATGAGCAGTTCTTC
size: NA; length: 11; D: NA; V: TRBV7-3; J: TRBJ2-1; CDR3: CASSSDNEQFF; DNA: TGTGCCAGCAGCTCGGACAATGAGCAGTTCTTC
size: once; length: 19; D: TRBD2; V: TRBV30; J: TRBJ2-2; CDR3: CAWSVLRGEHRTNTGELFF; DNA: TGTGCCTGGAGTGTACTACGGGGGGAGCATCGCACGAACACCGGGGAGCTGTTTTTT
size: NA; length: 15; D: NA; V: TRBV5-1; J: TRBJ2-3; CDR3: CASSLGATSTDTQYF; DNA: TGCGCCAGCAGCTTGGGGGCTACTAGCACAGATACGCAGTATTTT
size: NA; length: 16; D: NA; V: TRBV12-5; J: TRBJ2-1; CDR3: CASAPGVSPRYNEQFF; DNA: TGTGCTAGTGCCCCAGGGGTTTCGCCCCGCTACAATGAGCAGTTCTTC
size: few; length: 13; D: NA; V: TRBV15; J: TRBJ2-1; CDR3: CATSRDQYNEQFF; DNA: TGTGCCACCAGCAGAGATCAGTACAATGAGCAGTTCTTC
size: NA; length: 18; D: NA; V: TRBV2; J: TRBJ1-5; CDR3: CASSAGSININSNQPQHF; DNA: TGTGCCAGCAGTGCTGGCAGTATAAACATCAATAGCAATCAGCCCCAGCATTTT
size: NA; length: 14; D: TRBD1; V: TRBV19; J: TRBJ1-2; CDR3: CASSIHRGQDGYTF; DNA: TGTGCCAGTAGTATCCACAGGGGGCAGGATGGCTACACCTTC
size: NA; length: 16; D: TRBD1; V: TRBV19; J: TRBJ2-3; CDR3: CASSITADRATDTQYF; DNA: TGTGCCAGTAGTATTACCGCGGACAGGGCCACAGATACGCAGTATTTT
size: NA; length: 13; D: NA; V: TRBV5-1; J: TRBJ1-1; CDR3: CASSASGTTEAFF; DNA: TGCGCCAGCAGTGCCAGCGGGACCACTGAAGCTTTCTTT
size: NA; length: 11; D: NA; V: TRBV27; J: TRBJ2-7; CDR3: CASSLRGEQYF; DNA: TGTGCCAGCAGTCTCCGAGGCGAGCAGTACTTC
size: NA; length: 14; D: NA; V: TRBV30; J: TRBJ2-1; CDR3: CAATGPSSYNEQFF; DNA: TGTGCCGCCACAGGGCCGAGCTCCTACAATGAGCAGTTCTTC
size: once; length: 18; D: NA; V: TRBV5-1; J: TRBJ2-6; CDR3: CASSLWETKASGANVLTF; DNA: TGCGCCAGCAGCTTGTGGGAGACGAAGGCCTCTGGGGCCAACGTCCTGACTTTC
size: NA; length: 11; D: NA; V: TRBV30; J: TRBJ1-2; CDR3: CASRRGYGYTF; DNA: TGTGCCTCGAGAAGGGGCTATGGCTACACCTTC
size: NA; length: 12; D: NA; V: TRBV5-1; J: TRBJ2-5; CDR3: CASSLAGETQYF; DNA: TGCGCCAGCAGCTTGGCCGGGGAGACCCAGTACTTC
size: NA; length: 12; D: TRBD1; V: TRBV2; J: TRBJ2-7; CDR3: CASRATGGGQYF; DNA: TGTGCCAGCAGAGCTACAGGGGGAGGGCAGTACTTC
size: NA; length: 15; D: NA; V: TRBV5-1; J: TRBJ2-1; CDR3: CASSLAARGWDEQFF; DNA: TGCGCCAGCAGCTTGGCCGCACGGGGGTGGGATGAGCAGTTCTTC
size: NA; length: 13; D: NA; V: TRBV7-3; J: TRBJ2-5; CDR3: CASSLVREETQYF; DNA: TGTGCCAGCAGCTTAGTCAGGGAAGAGACCCAGTACTTC
size: NA; length: 15; D: NA; V: TRBV6-1; J: TRBJ2-7; CDR3: CASSDLPTGTYEQYF; DNA: TGTGCCAGCAGTGATCTGCCTACAGGGACCTACGAGCAGTACTTC
size: NA; length: 15; D: TRBD1; V: TRBV27; J: TRBJ1-6; CDR3: CASSRPDRINSPLHF; DNA: TGTGCCAGCAGCAGACCGGACAGGATTAATTCACCCCTCCACTTT
size: NA; length: 13; D: NA; V: TRBV19; J: TRBJ1-3; CDR3: CASIGVTGNTIYF; DNA: TGTGCCAGTATAGGGGTAACTGGAAACACCATATATTTT
size: NA; length: 15; D: NA; V: TRBV6-1; J: TRBJ1-2; CDR3: CASSEVSGRNYGYTF; DNA: TGTGCCAGCAGTGAAGTCAGTGGGCGAAACTATGGCTACACCTTC
size: NA; length: 14; D: TRBD2; V: TRBV19; J: TRBJ2-3; CDR3: CASRSGGAIDTQYF; DNA: TGTGCCAGTAGATCCGGGGGGGCCATAGATACGCAGTATTTT
size: NA; length: 16; D: TRBD1; V: TRBV13; J: TRBJ2-1; CDR3: CASSLPGTGGYNEQFF; DNA: TGTGCCAGCAGCTTACCGGGGACAGGAGGATACAATGAGCAGTTCTTC
size: NA; length: 16; D: TRBD2; V: TRBV5-8; J: TRBJ2-7; CDR3: CASSPRLAGGTYEQYF; DNA: TGTGCCAGCAGCCCACGACTAGCGGGGGGGACCTACGAGCAGTACTTC
size: NA; length: 16; D: TRBD2; V: TRBV19; J: TRBJ2-1; CDR3: CASSMSASGGYNEQFF; DNA: TGTGCCAGTAGTATGTCCGCTAGCGGGGGGTACAATGAGCAGTTCTTC
size: NA; length: 14; D: NA; V: TRBV29-1; J: TRBJ2-7; CDR3: CSVETQAPTYEQYF; DNA: TGCAGCGTTGAAACCCAGGCACCTACCTACGAGCAGTACTTC
size: NA; length: 18; D: NA; V: TRBV27; J: TRBJ2-2; CDR3: CASSLQARSRVNTGELFF; DNA: TGTGCCAGCAGTCTCCAGGCTAGATCCAGGGTGAACACCGGGGAGCTGTTTTTT
size: NA; length: 16; D: NA; V: TRBV4-2; J: TRBJ2-3; CDR3: CASSQGGASGTDTQYF; DNA: TGTGCCAGCAGCCAAGGCGGGGCTAGCGGCACAGATACGCAGTATTTT
size: NA; length: 13; D: NA; V: TRBV9; J: TRBJ1-1; CDR3: CASSVEVEGKAFF; DNA: TGTGCCAGCAGCGTAGAGGTCGAGGGCAAAGCTTTCTTT
size: NA; length: 14; D: NA; V: TRBV27; J: TRBJ1-1; CDR3: CASSPDPGDTEAFF; DNA: TGTGCCAGCAGTCCCGACCCGGGGGACACTGAAGCTTTCTTT
size: NA; length: 15; D: TRBD2; V: TRBV5-4; J: TRBJ2-3; CDR3: CASSLVRGGTDTQYF; DNA: TGTGCCAGCAGCTTGGTTAGGGGAGGGACAGATACGCAGTATTTT
size: NA; length: 15; D: NA; V: TRBV5-3; J: TRBJ1-2; CDR3: CARSSAIRDNYGYTF; DNA: TGTGCCAGAAGCTCAGCCATCCGGGATAACTATGGCTACACCTTC
size: NA; length: 18; D: TRBD2; V: TRBV5-6; J: TRBJ2-1; CDR3: CASSLARGSGSFKGEQFF; DNA: TGTGCCAGCAGCTTGGCCCGAGGTAGCGGGTCCTTTAAGGGTGAGCAGTTCTTC
size: NA; length: 14; D: NA; V: TRBV14; J: TRBJ2-7; CDR3: CASSQVRGRGEQYF; DNA: TGTGCCAGCAGCCAAGTACGTGGCCGGGGCGAGCAGTACTTC
size: NA; length: 15; D: NA; V: TRBV9; J: TRBJ1-2; CDR3: CASSVDSGGRGGYTF; DNA: TGTGCCAGCAGCGTAGATTCTGGGGGCCGGGGTGGCTACACCTTC
size: once; length: 21; D: TRBD1; V: TRBV19; J: TRBJ1-4; CDR3: CASTPWPPGQGNYGVKEKLFF; DNA: TGTGCCAGTACCCCCTGGCCCCCGGGACAGGGTAACTATGGGGTAAAGGAAAAACTGTTTTTT
size: NA; length: 18; D: TRBD2; V: TRBV7-3; J: TRBJ2-3; CDR3: CASSLLGSLAGNTDTQYF; DNA: TGTGCCAGCAGCTTACTAGGTTCGCTAGCGGGGAACACAGATACGCAGTATTTT
size: NA; length: 16; D: NA; V: TRBV14; J: TRBJ2-1; CDR3: CASSQLRGGINNEQFF; DNA: TGTGCCAGCAGCCAACTTAGGGGGGGGATCAACAATGAGCAGTTCTTC
size: NA; length: 15; D: NA; V: TRBV2; J: TRBJ2-1; CDR3: CASSEAGGAYNEQFF; DNA: TGTGCCAGCAGTGAAGCGGGGGGGGCGTACAATGAGCAGTTCTTC
size: NA; length: 15; D: TRBD2; V: TRBV18; J: TRBJ2-1; CDR3: CASSPLAGTYNEQFF; DNA: TGTGCCAGCTCACCACTAGCGGGGACCTACAATGAGCAGTTCTTC
size: NA; length: 15; D: TRBD1; V: TRBV25-1; J: TRBJ2-7; CDR3: CASVVWGQGGYEQYF; DNA: TGTGCCAGTGTAGTTTGGGGACAGGGGGGATACGAGCAGTACTTC
size: NA; length: 19; D: TRBD1; V: TRBV5-1; J: TRBJ2-6; CDR3: CASSLGNTGGLSGANVLTF; DNA: TGCGCCAGCAGCTTGGGGAATACAGGGGGGCTCTCTGGGGCCAACGTCCTGACTTTC
size: NA; length: 14; D: NA; V: TRBV7-6; J: TRBJ2-7; CDR3: CASSPGTPGKEQYF; DNA: TGTGCCAGCAGCCCCGGGACTCCAGGCAAGGAGCAGTACTTC
size: NA; length: 13; D: NA; V: TRBV7-9; J: TRBJ2-1; CDR3: CASSSGAPNEQFF; DNA: TGTGCCAGCAGCTCCGGAGCGCCGAATGAGCAGTTCTTC